Shown below are 28 T cell receptor beta chains from a single sample sequenced in a study of T cell changes during pregnancy in multiple sclerosis. TCRdb's table, derived via immunoSEQ multiplex PCR, lists solely in-frame clones and lacks some. The data hold about 42,000 clones, with 91% observed a single time. The material sequenced was CD4+ T cells from peripheral blood mononuclear cells, taken after pregnancy. These receptors came from a female donor in good health, enrolled as a control in a pregnancy study.

The rearrangement links TRBV7-2 to TRBJ1-1; 7 positions match TRBD1. The germline gives CDR1 SGHTA, CDR2 FQGNSA. V gave up 5 bases and J gave up 4 bases; unmatched junction bases: 10. The CDR3 runs 15 residues. The CDR3 region is CASSRRAGGSTEAFF. CDR3 DNA sequence: TGTGCCAGCAGCAGGAGGGCAGGGGGAAGCACTGAAGCTTTCTTT.

The chain combines TRBV28 with TRBJ2-2; the D gene is possibly TRBD1 (5 bases). From germline, CDR1 is MDHEN and CDR2 SYDVKM. Trimming removed 3 bases from V and 6 bases from J, with 8 bases in between. The CDR3 extends over 13 amino acids. CDR3 protein: CASSLTVAGELFF. In DNA form, the CDR3 reads TGTGCCAGCAGTTTGACAGTGGCCGGGGAGCTGTTTTTT. The variable domain in full, with the rest retrieved from reference TRBV28 and TRBJ2-2, is DVKVTQSSRYLVKRTGEKVFLECVQDMDHENMFWYRQDPGLGLRLIYFSYDVKMKEKGDIPEGYSVSREKKERFSLILESASTNQTSMYLCASSLTVAGELFFGEGSRLTVL.

This rearrangement joins TRBV28 to TRBJ1-1; tentative D call: TRBD1 (5 bases). Germline V CDR1 and CDR2: MDHEN, SYDVKM. V was cut by 6 bases and J by 1 base, with 15 bases left in between. The CDR3 covers 15 residues. CDR3 protein: CASRIRGQGNTEAFF. The CDR3 bases are TGTGCCAGCAGAATCCGTGGTCAGGGGAACACTGAAGCTTTCTTT.

The chain links TRBV20-1 to TRBJ2-7; TRBD1 matches 9 bases. Germline V gene data show CDR1 as DFQATT and CDR2 as SNEGSKA (reference sequence). The CDR3 runs 11 residues. J gave up 6 bases and V 6 bases, and 3 bases lay outside the gene matches. The CDR3 DNA reads TGCAGTGCGGGACAGGGTGGCGAGCAGTACTTC. It yields the protein CSAGQGGEQYF.

The chain uses TRBV9 and TRBJ2-2; 7 bases align to TRBD2. The CDR3 sequence is 16 residues long. V gave up 1 base and J gave up 0 bases; unmatched junction bases: 3. Germline assignment: CDR1 SGDLS and CDR2 YYNGEE. CDR3 DNA sequence: TGTGCCAGCAGCGTACTCGGGGGGACGAACACCGGGGAGCTGTTTTTT. Amino acid sequence: CASSVLGGTNTGELFF.

The gene calls are TRBV6-1 and TRBJ2-7; 7 nucleotides match TRBD1. In germline, CDR1 is MNHNS, CDR2 SASEGT. With 6 bases clipped from V and 4 bases from J, the junction kept 9 bases outside the gene matches. This CDR3 has 14 amino acids. The CDR3 is CASSRGQTLYEQYF. The CDR3 DNA reads TGTGCCAGCAGCCGGGGACAGACTCTTTACGAGCAGTACTTC.

The rearrangement uses TRBV19 and TRBJ2-5; 9 nucleotides agree with TRBD1. V dropped 3 bases and J dropped 3; count of bases not matched to a gene: 2. CDR1 and CDR2 from the germline V gene are LNHDA and SQIVND (reference sequence). The CDR3 contains 14 residues. CDR3 sequence reads: CASSIDRGKETQYF. Written as DNA, the CDR3 is TGTGCCAGTAGTATCGACAGGGGGAAAGAGACCCAGTACTTC.

The chain carries TRBV28 and TRBJ2-7; a possible D gene is TRBD1 (6 bases). This CDR3 contains 15 residues. Deletions cut 10 bases from V and 0 bases from J, with 19 bases between. Germline assignment: CDR1 MDHEN and CDR2 SYDVKM. As DNA, the CDR3 is TGTGCCACCCGACGTGGGGGCTCCAGCTCCTACGAGCAGTACTTC. Translating it yields CATRRGGSSSYEQYF.

This chain uses TRBV4-1 with TRBJ1-6; D is ambiguous. V lost 0 bases, J lost 9 bases, and 15 bases lay in between. The CDR3 has 16 amino acids. Germline V gene lookup returns CDR1 MGHRA and CDR2 YSYEKL. CDR3: CASSQEVGSEVSPLHF. The CDR3, as DNA: TGCGCCAGCAGCCAAGAGGTCGGCTCTGAGGTTTCACCCCTCCACTTT.

This sequence joins TRBV29-1 and TRBJ2-5; 10 positions agree with TRBD1. Germline assignment: CDR1 SQVTM and CDR2 ANQGSEA. With V trimmed by 4 bases and J by 0 bases, 5 bases remained unmatched. The CDR3 is 15 residues long. The CDR3, as DNA: TGCAGCGTTGTCCGGGACAGGGGATACCAAGAGACCCAGTACTTC. It translates to CSVVRDRGYQETQYF. The variable domain in full, completed from reference TRBV29-1 and TRBJ2-5, reads SAVISQKPSRDICQRGTSLTIQCQVDSQVTMMFWYRQQPGQSLTLIATANQGSEATYESGFVIDKFPISRPNLTFSTLTVSNMSPEDSSIYLCSVVRDRGYQETQYFGPGTRLLVL.

This chain uses TRBV6-1 with TRBJ1-2; the match to TRBD1 covers 9 bases. This CDR3 spans 15 amino acids. Trimming at V came to 3 bases and at J to 7 bases, leaving 9 bases not matched to a gene. CDR1 is MNHNS and CDR2 is SASEGT in the germline V gene. Here the CDR3 reads CASSEGTGRFGGYTF. As DNA, the CDR3 is TGTGCCAGCAGTGAGGGGACAGGGAGGTTCGGTGGCTACACCTTC.

This clone was seen once. The chain joins TRBV6-5 to TRBJ1-4; a possible D gene is TRBD1 (6 bases). The V end was cut by 2 bases, the J end by 8 bases, with 12 bases between. The germline CDR1 and CDR2 sequences are MNHEY and SVGAGI. The length of the CDR3 is 14 residues. The CDR3 is CASSYAGESEKLFF. In DNA form, the CDR3 reads TGTGCCAGCAGTTACGCAGGGGAGAGCGAAAAACTGTTTTTT.

V gene TRBV30 combines with J gene TRBJ1-2; TRBD1 agrees at 10 bases. The germline V gene encodes CDR1 GTSNPN and CDR2 SVGIG (reference sequence). V gave up 0 bases and J gave up 7 bases; unmatched junction bases: 2. The CDR3 is made up of 13 amino acids. In DNA, the CDR3 is TGTGCCTGGAGTGTCGACAGGGGGCTTGGCTACACCTTC. It codes for CAWSVDRGLGYTF.

This clone was counted once. The V and J genes are TRBV6-6 and TRBJ1-2; tentative D call: TRBD1 (6 bases). The germline V gene encodes CDR1 MNHNY and CDR2 SVGAGI (reference sequence). This CDR3 region has 13 residues. The V end was cut by 5 bases, the J end by 2 bases, with 9 bases between. The DNA for the CDR3 is TGTGCCAGCAGTCCCGGACAGAACTATGGCTACACCTTC. Protein: CASSPGQNYGYTF.

This chain links TRBV4-1 with TRBJ1-2; D may be TRBD1 (6 bases). V gave up 0 bases and J gave up 8 bases, with 19 bases separating them. Looked up from germline, CDR1 is MGHRA and CDR2 is YSYEKL. This CDR3 spans 16 amino acids. The CDR3 DNA is TGCGCCAGCAGCCAAGAAACCCCCCCAGGGGCGCAAGGCTACACCTTC. This translates into CASSQETPPGAQGYTF.

The chain recombines TRBV28 with TRBJ1-1; D might be TRBD1 (6 bases). The CDR3 is made up of 15 amino acids. The germline V gene has CDR1 MDHEN and CDR2 SYDVKM. The V gene lost 3 bases and the J gene lost 6 bases, with 17 bases spanning the gap. The CDR3 DNA follows: TGTGCCAGCAGTTTCCCCGGCAGGGGTAATCCTGAAGCTTTCTTT. Encoded protein: CASSFPGRGNPEAFF.

The gene calls are TRBV7-3 and TRBJ2-3; 13 bases line up with TRBD2. Germline lookup yields CDR1 SGHTA and CDR2 FQGTGA. V lost 0 bases to trimming and J lost 0 bases; unmatched junction nucleotides: 6. The CDR3 spans 19 residues. CDR3 in amino acids: CASSLTIGTSGVSTDTQYF. The CDR3 nucleotides are TGTGCCAGCAGCTTAACGATAGGGACTAGCGGGGTCAGCACAGATACGCAGTATTTT.

This clone has just a few counts. This chain joins TRBV14 and TRBJ2-3; TRBD1 matches at 8 bases. From germline, CDR1 is SGHDN and CDR2 FVKESK. The CDR3 totals 16 residues. The V and J ends lost 1 base and 6 bases, in that order; junction bases with no gene match: 9. The CDR3 loop is CASSQGSAGGEDTQYF. The CDR3, as DNA: TGTGCCAGCAGCCAAGGGTCGGCAGGGGGCGAGGATACGCAGTATTTT.

This clone appeared a single time. The rearrangement uses TRBV9 and TRBJ2-1; a weak D match, TRBD2 (5 bases). Per germline, CDR1 SGDLS and CDR2 YYNGEE. CDR3 length: 14 amino acids. Trimming took 2 bases from V and 3 from J, leaving 9 bases between them. In DNA, the CDR3 is TGTGCCAGCAGCGTTGAGGGTCTCTACAATGAGCAGTTCTTC. This encodes CASSVEGLYNEQFF.

Only a few counts were recorded for this clone. The junction departs from germline at one end; a sequencing error may be responsible. The J gene is TRBJ1-5, the V gene TRBV2; TRBD1 might be the D (6 bases). Germline-derived CDR1 and CDR2 are SNHLY and FYNNEI. The CDR3 is 16 residues long. The CDR3 reads CASRPTTGFSDQPQHF. In nucleotides, the CDR3 is TGTGCCAGCAGACCCACAACAGGGTTTAGCGATCAGCCCCAGCATTTT.

The genes are TRBV6-1 and TRBJ2-1, with 12 bases fitting TRBD2. Unmatched junction bases numbered 9, after V lost 6 bases and J lost 9 bases. In germline, CDR1 is MNHNS, CDR2 SASEGT. The CDR3 runs 15 residues. CDR3 nucleotide sequence: TGTGCCAGCAGAGTTCTAGCGGGGGGGCCGGGTGAGCAGTTCTTC. It yields the protein CASRVLAGGPGEQFF.

The CDR3 protein is CASSFSEETQYF. The DNA of the CDR3 is TGTGCCAGCAGCTTCTCAGAAGAGACCCAGTACTTC. V and J are TRBV11-2 and TRBJ2-5, with no clear D. Germline-derived CDR1 and CDR2 are SGHAT and FQNNGV. V was pared by 3 bases and J by 3 bases, with 5 bases between. The CDR3 spans 12 residues.

Only a few counts were recorded for this clone. The chain is built from TRBV5-4 and TRBJ1-1, with D possibly being TRBD1 (6 bases). V gave up 4 bases and J gave up 4 bases, with 17 bases separating them. The CDR3 contains 15 residues. CDR1 SGHNT and CDR2 YYREEE come from the germline V gene (reference sequence). CDR3 protein: CASSPRGEPGTEAFF. Written as DNA, the CDR3 is TGTGCCAGCAGCCCCAGGGGAGAACCGGGCACTGAAGCTTTCTTT.

The genes are TRBV7-2 and TRBJ2-7; no definite D call. V was shortened by 7 bases and J by 1 base, with 5 bases between the two germline ends. The CDR3 is 11 residues long. CDR1 is SGHTA, CDR2 FQGNSA, per germline. CDR3 sequence (DNA): TGTGCCAGCACCCCTTCCTACGAGCAGTACTTC. It codes for CASTPSYEQYF.

The V call is TRBV18, the J call TRBJ1-4; D call uncertain. This CDR3 is built from 18 residues. Trimming left V 6 bases short and J 0 bases short, with 20 bases between. The germline gives CDR1 KGHSH, CDR2 LQKENI. The CDR3 is CASSLSGGGISTNEKLFF. In DNA form, the CDR3 reads TGTGCCAGCTCTCTGAGTGGTGGAGGGATCTCAACTAATGAAAAACTGTTTTTT.

The rearrangement links TRBV10-3 to TRBJ2-5; 10 bases align to TRBD1. This CDR3 comprises 14 residues. The germline V gene encodes CDR1 ENHRY and CDR2 SYGVKD. The ends lost 4 bases at V and 4 bases at J; junction bases unmatched: 3. In nucleotides, the CDR3 is TGTGCCATCAGTGGGCGACAGGGGGCAGAGACCCAGTACTTC. It specifies CAISGRQGAETQYF.

V is TRBV28 and J is TRBJ1-1; no clear D. V was trimmed by 7 bases and J by 6 bases, leaving 9 bases between them. The CDR3 loop spans 11 amino acids. CDR1 and CDR2 (germline): MDHEN, SYDVKM. Here the CDR3 DNA reads TGTGCCAGCAAACGGCGGCCTGAAGCTTTCTTT. Amino acids: CASKRRPEAFF.

The chain joins TRBV7-9 to TRBJ2-3; no clear D gene. CDR3 length: 15 amino acids. V was clipped by 0 bases and J by 3 bases, with 10 bases between them. Per the germline V gene, CDR1 is SEHNR and CDR2 is FQNEAQ (reference sequence). The CDR3 DNA reads TGTGCCAGCAGCTTAGCGATCCCGGTAACAGATACGCAGTATTTT. Encoded protein: CASSLAIPVTDTQYF.